This T cell receptor beta chain comes out of a study of T cell clones after liver transplantation. Whole-study context: At least one year of complete immunosuppression withdrawal without enzymes over twice normal defined tolerance.

Germline-derived CDR1 and CDR2 are ENHRY and SYGVKD. The CDR3 has 16 residues. Between the trimmed V and J ends, which lost 0 bases and 1 base, there was a span of 10 bases. Here immunoSEQ multiplex PCR was the method, and the copy in TCRdb shows in-frame clones only, minus some. The table includes 25,000 to 35,000 clones, more than 90% detected once. The TCR was taken from a human patient who received a liver transplant. The graft donor may account for some of the T cells. The starting material was CD8+ T cells from blood, obtained 12 months after liver transplant. The chain carries TRBV10-3 and TRBJ2-4, with D maybe TRBD2 (6 bases). Here the CDR3 reads CAISESGTGAKNIQYF. The CDR3 DNA follows: TGTGCCATCAGTGAGTCCGGGACTGGGGCCAAAAACATTCAGTACTTC.